This T cell receptor (beta chain) is drawn from a study of glioma-infiltrating T cells. General study findings and limits: Non-neoplastic patients had below-expected tissue-blood divergence, while all gliomas exceeded expectation. CDR3 overlap between tissue and blood was very small.

This clonotype was observed at least ten times. Its antigen is still unknown. Per the germline V gene, CDR1 is LGHNA and CDR2 is YSLEER. The CDR3 totals 14 residues. V was clipped by 0 bases and J by 6 bases, with 10 bases between them. TCR alpha and beta CDR3 regions were amplified from RNA using iRepertoire nested multiplex PCR. Input was about 100-450 ng of tissue mRNA or PBMC total RNA. TCRdb re-analysed the multiplex PCR reads in MiXCR, keeping a single row per CDR3 protein. The table has approximately 110,000 distinct CDR3 sequences, roughly 23% seen once. The specimen sequenced was glioma tissue, nonneoplastic brain tissue, or PBMCs (not recorded which). The chain uses TRBV4-3 and TRBJ2-3, with D uncertain. The clonotype originates from a human donor with low-grade glioma or glioblastoma, undergoing nonglioma brain surgery, or in good health (not recorded which). The DNA of the CDR3 is TGCGCCAGCAGCCAAGACTACTATGCGGATACGCAGTATTTT. This sequence encodes CASSQDYYADTQYF.